The 5 T cell receptor beta chains below come from one sample, sequenced in a study of blood T cell repertoires in COVID-19. Method: immunoSEQ multiplex PCR; TCRdb's copy keeps in-frame clones and lacks some. The sample lists approximately 100,000 clones, around 75% occurring once. Material: peripheral blood. Receptors originate from a woman at least 80 years old with active or convalescent COVID-19.

V and J are TRBV7-2 and TRBJ2-7, with TRBD1 matching over 9 bases. This CDR3 contains 15 residues. V lost 5 bases to trimming and J lost 8 bases; unmatched junction nucleotides: 13. Germline CDR1 SGHTA, CDR2 FQGNSA. Here the CDR3 DNA reads TGTGCCAGCAGCAGTCGTCCCGGGACAGGGACAAAGCAGTACTTC. Protein product: CASSSRPGTGTKQYF. Together with reference TRBV7-2 and TRBJ2-7, the CDR3 gives the full variable domain: GAGVSQSPSNKVTEKGKDVELRCDPISGHTALYWYRQSLGQGLEFLIYFQGNSAPDKSGLPSDRFSAERTGGSVSTLTIQRTQQEDSAVYLCASSSRPGTGTKQYFGPGTRLTVT.

This clone was seen many times. This chain joins TRBV7-3 and TRBJ2-1; the D is unclear. V was shortened by 3 bases and J by 2 bases, with 11 bases between the two germline ends. The germline gives CDR1 SGHTA, CDR2 FQGTGA. The CDR3 extends over 15 amino acids. The CDR3: CASSFEVNTYNEQFF. The CDR3 DNA reads TGTGCCAGCAGCTTTGAGGTAAACACCTACAATGAGCAGTTCTTC.

The rearrangement joins TRBV5-6 to TRBJ1-2; 10 nucleotides line up with TRBD1. CDR3 length equals 17 residues. Germline CDR1 and CDR2: SGHDT and YYEEEE. J gave up 8 bases and V 2 bases, and 15 bases lay outside the gene matches. For the CDR3, the DNA is TGTGCCAGCAGCTTAGGCATGACAGGGGGCGGTTCTGGAGGCTACACCTTC. This gives the protein CASSLGMTGGGSGGYTF.

This clone was recorded a few times. The rearrangement uses TRBV5-4 and TRBJ2-3, with 10 nucleotides matching TRBD2. This CDR3 region has 15 residues. Germline V gene data show CDR1 as SGHNT and CDR2 as YYREEE (reference sequence). With V trimmed by 4 bases and J by 1 base, 3 bases remained unmatched. CDR3 sequence: CASSAGLAGTDTQYF. The CDR3 DNA reads TGTGCCAGCAGCGCAGGACTAGCGGGCACAGATACGCAGTATTTT.

The chain has TRBV10-3 and TRBJ1-5, with D perhaps TRBD1 (5 bases). CDR1 is ENHRY, CDR2 SYGVKD, per germline. The CDR3 covers 12 residues. V was pared by 8 bases and J by 4 bases, with 9 bases between. For the CDR3, the DNA is TGTGCCATCTCGGGGGGGAATCAGCCCCAGCATTTT. It codes for CAISGGNQPQHF.